The TCR beta chain described here comes from a study of T cells in localized non-small cell lung cancer. The study, taken as a whole, reports: Adjacent lung exhibited a median of approximately 59 among the 100 most abundant tumor clones. Heterogeneity stays possible, as sequencing covered only one tumor region.

The CDR3 has 14 amino acids. V was cut by 5 bases and J by 7 bases, with 20 bases left in between. CDR1 is SQVTM, CDR2 ANQGSEA, per germline. The protocol was immunoSEQ multiplex PCR, while the TCRdb copy is restricted to in-frame clones and leaves out a portion. This sample has approximately 2,000 clones, with roughly 29% found just once. As regards this clone: Its antigen is undetermined.

This chain links TRBV29-1 with TRBJ1-2; a weak D match, TRBD1 (6 bases). The sequence was collected from a male donor older than 55 with stage I squamous cell lung carcinoma. Sample: normal lung tissue next to the tumor, taken before any cancer treatment. The CDR3 loop reads CSVRAAGARVGYTF. DNA for the CDR3: TGCAGCGTTAGAGCGGCGGGGGCGAGGGTTGGCTACACCTTC. Full variable domain (outside the CDR3, taken from reference TRBV29-1 and TRBJ1-2): SAVISQKPSRDICQRGTSLTIQCQVDSQVTMMFWYRQQPGQSLTLIATANQGSEATYESGFVIDKFPISRPNLTFSTLTVSNMSPEDSSIYLCSVRAAGARVGYTFGSGTRLTVV.